The clone carrying this T cell receptor (beta chain) has only a few counts. CDR1 is SGHRS, CDR2 YFSETQ, per germline. V gave up 4 bases and J gave up 7 bases; unmatched junction bases: 8. This CDR3 contains 14 residues. Primers used in a second PCR of roughly 6 to 11 cycles were a sample-barcoded 5' primer and a J-beta primer mix. A 12-random-nucleotide template-switch adaptor tagged each cDNA molecule. Each CDR3 protein is one row after TCRdb ran MiXCR on the 5' RACE reads. Of hundreds of thousands of distinct CDR3 sequences listed, approximately 59% are singletons. This sample is drawn from a study of blood T cells in healthy people across ages. Isolated PBMCs totaled at least 7 million in each sample.

This sequence was found in a man in his sixties in good health. This rearrangement joins TRBV5-1 to TRBJ2-4, with TRBD1 matching over 7 bases. The material sequenced was blood. CDR3 coding DNA: TGCGCCAGCAGCGCCAGGACAGGTCGGAACATTCAGTACTTC. It codes for CASSARTGRNIQYF.